The clone carrying this T cell receptor (beta chain) was recorded only once. Its antigen is undetermined. Libraries were prepared by immunoSEQ multiplex PCR; TCRdb keeps only in-frame clonotypes and omits some of them. This sample has 350,000 to 450,000 clones, with around 90% found just once. This entry comes from a study of Ad26.COV2.S vaccination and SARS-CoV-2 variants. Study-level findings and limits: Spike-specific responses of CD8+ and CD4+ T cells were reported to display substantial breadth after vaccination. The study found similar non-spike TCR breadth in vaccine and placebo recipients. Spike-specific TCR breadth was greater in vaccine than placebo recipients.

The starting material was peripheral blood, obtained after recovery from COVID-19. The clonotype originates from a human donor who had recovered from COVID-19.

The CDR3 sequence is CASSPAGISGNTIYF. CDR3 in DNA: TGTGCCAGCAGCCCGGCGGGAATTTCTGGAAACACCATATATTTT. This chain connects TRBV9 to TRBJ1-3; D is unresolved. The CDR3 runs to 15 residues. CDR1 is SGDLS and CDR2 is YYNGEE in the germline V gene. V dropped 4 bases and J dropped 1 base, with 12 bases sitting between them.